The 8 T cell receptor beta chains given below trace back to one sample, sequenced in a study of beta chain features in type 1 diabetes. Overall study results and limits: Shorter TCRB CDR3s, moderately but significantly so, were found in Type 1 diabetes patients in all four CD4+ subsets.

The antigens of these receptors remain unknown. Expressed TCRB transcripts were sequenced after all isolated RNA was converted to cDNA. Sequenced by immunoSEQ multiplex PCR; TCRdb stores in-frame clones only, minus some. The table shows almost 350,000 clones, with 9.3% occurring only once. The source material was central memory CD4+ T cells from blood. These receptors all come from a man younger than 45 with type 1 diabetes.

The CDR3 spells CASSFRNPGGETQYF. CDR3 DNA sequence: TGTGCCAGCAGCTTTCGTAACCCGGGCGGGGAGACCCAGTACTTC. V and J are TRBV5-4 and TRBJ2-5; maybe TRBD2 (5 bases). Germline CDR1 reads SGHNT; CDR2 reads YYREEE (reference sequence). V was shortened by 2 bases and J by 5 bases, with 16 bases between the two germline ends. CDR3 length: 15 residues. Supplemented by reference TRBV5-4 and TRBJ2-5, the full variable domain reads ETGVTQSPTHLIKTRGQQVTLRCSSQSGHNTVSWYQQALGQGPQFIFQYYREEENGRGNFPPRFSGLQFPNYSSELNVNALELDDSALYLCASSFRNPGGETQYFGPGTRLLVL.

This clone has ten or more counts. The same CDR3 is also encoded by other DNA sequences in this sample. The chain has TRBV4-3 and TRBJ2-7; D ambiguous. The CDR3 runs 13 residues. V was trimmed by 1 base and J by 3 bases, leaving 7 bases between them. Germline loops: CDR1 LGHNA, CDR2 YSLEER. For the CDR3, the DNA is TGCGCCAGCAGCCAAGGACCGGGCTACGAGCAGTACTTC. It is translated as CASSQGPGYEQYF.

The chain uses TRBV18 and TRBJ2-7; 10 bases are shared with TRBD2. The J segment lost 3 bases and the V segment lost 3 bases, leaving 5 bases of the junction unmatched. Looked up from germline, CDR1 is KGHSH and CDR2 is LQKENI. There are 15 residues in the CDR3. The CDR3 sequence: CASSPGASGGYEQYF. CDR3 coding DNA: TGTGCCAGCTCACCTGGGGCTAGCGGGGGCTACGAGCAGTACTTC.

Only a few counts were recorded for this clone. Within the sample, other DNA sequences also encode this same CDR3. The chain carries TRBV11-2 and TRBJ2-2; D gene unclear. The V end was cut by 5 bases, the J end by 2 bases, with 6 bases between. Germline V gene data show CDR1 as SGHAT and CDR2 as FQNNGV. This CDR3 is built from 13 residues. CDR3 residues: CASSLENTGELFF. CDR3 nucleotide sequence: TGTGCCAGCAGCCTCGAAAACACCGGGGAGCTGTTTTTT.

V usage is TRBV15 and J usage is TRBJ2-5; 7 positions match TRBD1. Trimming removed 3 bases from V and 4 bases from J; junction bases left unmatched: 11. Germline V gene data show CDR1 as LNHNV and CDR2 as YYDKDF (reference sequence). The CDR3 consists of 16 residues. The DNA of the CDR3 is TGTGCCACCAGCAGGGATACAGGGGCGCGATCAGAGACCCAGTACTTC. Its translation is CATSRDTGARSETQYF.

The rearrangement uses TRBV30 and TRBJ2-7; tentative D call: TRBD2 (6 bases). Looked up from germline, CDR1 is GTSNPN and CDR2 is SVGIG (reference sequence). This CDR3 region has 14 residues. V was cut by 3 bases and J by 2 bases, with 14 bases left in between. CDR3 in DNA: TGTGCCTGGAGCCAAGGAGGGACCCCCTACGAGCAGTACTTC. This sequence encodes CAWSQGGTPYEQYF.

This clone has ten or more counts. The rearrangement joins TRBV10-2 to TRBJ2-7; 7 bases are shared with TRBD1. Germline V CDR1 and CDR2: WSHSY, SAAADI. With V trimmed by 5 bases and J by 5 bases, 3 bases remained unmatched. The CDR3 runs to 12 residues. CDR3 sequence: CASSITGDEQYF. The CDR3 DNA is TGCGCCAGCAGTATAACAGGGGACGAGCAGTACTTC.

The V call is TRBV6-1, the J call TRBJ2-2; D not resolved. The CDR3 has 15 residues. The germline CDR1 and CDR2 sequences are MNHNS and SASEGT. V lost 4 bases and J 6 bases, leaving 15 bases between the germline ends. The CDR3: CASSVWAGLAGELFF. Here the CDR3 DNA reads TGTGCCAGCAGTGTATGGGCAGGTCTGGCCGGGGAGCTGTTTTTT.